These T cell receptor beta chains were read from a single sample in a study of CD8+ T cells in alopecia areata. Libraries were prepared by immunoSEQ multiplex PCR; TCRdb keeps only in-frame clonotypes and omits some of them. The data contain 210,000 or so clones, under 70% of them singletons. Here the sequenced sample was CD4+ T cells sorted from blood, taken around week 44, from a patient treated with tofacitinib. The source of these receptors is a human donor with alopecia areata. The CDR3 runs from the conserved cysteine through the conserved F or W. The D gene is left open where the match is weak. Only some rows state a clone size, as once, few, many or a class for expanded clones.

size,D,J,V,CDR3,DNA
-,TRBD1,TRBJ2-5,TRBV5-1,CASSFWDSQETQYF,TGCGCCAGCAGCTTCTGGGACAGTCAAGAGACCCAGTACTTC
few,TRBD1,TRBJ1-1,TRBV30,CAWSVLQGSTEAFF,TGTGCCTGGAGTGTACTACAGGGGAGTACTGAAGCTTTCTTT
few,-,TRBJ2-5,TRBV13,CASSQRRGEEGTQYF,TGTGCCAGCAGCCAAAGAAGGGGTGAGGAGGGGACCCAGTACTTC
once,-,TRBJ2-5,TRBV14,CASSLLGGLQETQYF,TGTGCCAGCAGCCTATTAGGGGGACTACAAGAGACCCAGTACTTC
-,TRBD1,TRBJ1-1,TRBV15,CATSTRTGWVSEAFF,TGTGCCACCAGCACCCGGACAGGGTGGGTCTCTGAAGCTTTCTTT
-,TRBD1,TRBJ1-2,TRBV7-2,CASSSLAGTGTFGYTF,TGTGCCAGCAGCTCACTGGCCGGGACAGGGACTTTTGGCTACACCTTC
-,-,TRBJ1-1,TRBV2,CASSEEMNTEAFF,TGTGCCAGCAGTGAGGAGATGAACACTGAAGCTTTCTTT
-,TRBD1,TRBJ1-4,TRBV29-1,CSVGTAGNEKLFF,TGCAGCGTCGGGACAGCCGGGAATGAAAAACTGTTTTTT
few,TRBD1,TRBJ1-2,TRBV27,CASRDSGHYGYTF,TGTGCCAGTCGGGACAGTGGACACTATGGCTACACCTTC
-,-,TRBJ2-3,TRBV19,CASMKDTQYF,TGTGCCAGTATGAAGGATACGCAGTATTTT
many,TRBD1,TRBJ2-3,TRBV5-6,CASSRQGVLTDTQYF,TGTGCCAGCAGCCGCCAGGGGGTGTTAACAGATACGCAGTATTTT
few,-,TRBJ2-5,TRBV5-1,CASSPPTGEETQYF,TGCGCCAGCAGCCCTCCCACCGGGGAAGAGACCCAGTACTTC
few,-,TRBJ1-5,TRBV15,CATARLANQPQHF,TGTGCCACCGCACGACTAGCCAATCAGCCCCAGCATTTT
-,TRBD2,TRBJ2-1,TRBV11-2,CASGTSGVNEQFF,TGTGCCAGCGGGACTAGCGGGGTCAATGAGCAGTTCTTC
few,-,TRBJ2-5,TRBV7-6,CASSLAGTQYF,TGTGCCAGCAGCTTAGCGGGGACCCAGTACTTC
-,-,TRBJ2-1,TRBV9,CASSVAWRGNEQFF,TGTGCCAGCAGCGTAGCTTGGAGGGGTAATGAGCAGTTCTTC
few,TRBD1,TRBJ1-2,TRBV29-1,CSVEIDRGRGGYTF,TGCAGCGTTGAGATTGACAGGGGAAGGGGTGGCTACACCTTC
-,-,TRBJ1-1,TRBV30,CAWSSGAGTEAFF,TGTGCCTGGAGTTCAGGGGCTGGGACTGAAGCTTTCTTT
-,-,TRBJ1-2,TRBV6-6,CASSRSTQGLDGYTF,TGTGCCAGCAGCCGCTCGACTCAGGGACTCGATGGCTACACCTTC
-,-,TRBJ2-6,TRBV29-1,CSVDNDRSGANVLTF,TGCAGCGTTGATAATGACAGGTCTGGGGCCAACGTCCTGACTTTC
-,-,TRBJ2-6,TRBV7-2,CASSGRSGANVLTF,TGTGCCAGCAGCGGGCGCTCTGGGGCCAACGTCCTGACTTTC
-,TRBD1,TRBJ2-3,TRBV5-1,CASSSADRVAQYF,TGCGCCAGCAGCTCCGCGGACAGGGTGGCGCAGTATTTT
-,TRBD1,TRBJ1-1,TRBV25-1,CASSEGARGTTEAFF,TGTGCCAGCAGTGAAGGGGCCAGGGGGACCACTGAAGCTTTCTTT
few,-,TRBJ2-2,TRBV27,CASSFVTAGELFF,TGTGCCAGCAGTTTCGTAACCGCCGGGGAGCTGTTTTTT
few,TRBD2,TRBJ2-1,TRBV7-2,CASSLHSSGGYYNEQFF,TGTGCCAGCAGCTTACATTCTAGCGGGGGTTACTACAATGAGCAGTTCTTC
-,-,TRBJ1-4,TRBV15,CATGMVGGGNEKLFF,TGTGCCACGGGGATGGTCGGGGGTGGTAATGAAAAACTGTTTTTT
once,-,TRBJ2-1,TRBV5-6,CASSPSPRNEQFF,TGTGCCAGCAGCCCCTCACCCAGGAATGAGCAGTTCTTC
-,-,TRBJ2-2,TRBV29-1,CSAGSPGELFF,TGCAGCGCTGGCAGTCCCGGGGAGCTGTTTTTT
-,-,TRBJ2-3,TRBV7-3,CASSLGSSDTQYF,TGTGCCAGCAGCTTAGGCTCGTCAGATACGCAGTATTTT
few,-,TRBJ1-5,TRBV5-6,CASSSRRQPQHF,TGTGCCAGCAGCTCAAGGAGACAGCCCCAGCATTTT
-,-,TRBJ1-2,TRBV29-1,CSATGARSGYTF,TGCAGCGCCACCGGGGCACGATCTGGCTACACCTTC
-,TRBD1,TRBJ2-7,TRBV7-2,CASSYSTTGKDEQYF,TGTGCCAGCAGCTACTCTACGACAGGGAAGGACGAGCAGTACTTC
-,-,TRBJ2-2,TRBV5-1,CASSLDGDGTGELFF,TGCGCCAGCAGCTTGGACGGGGATGGCACCGGGGAGCTGTTTTTT
-,-,TRBJ1-4,TRBV30,CAWSQMDRTNEKLFF,TGTGCCTGGAGTCAAATGGACCGAACGAATGAAAAACTGTTTTTT
-,-,TRBJ2-7,TRBV29-1,CSVSEGFGSYEQYF,TGCAGCGTGTCCGAGGGTTTCGGCTCCTACGAGCAGTACTTC
-,-,TRBJ2-5,TRBV4-3,CASSQETGTQYF,TGCGCCAGCAGCCAAGAAACGGGGACCCAGTACTTC
-,TRBD2,TRBJ2-1,TRBV5-1,CASSLLTSGGYNEQFF,TGCGCCAGCAGCTTACTGACTAGCGGGGGGTACAATGAGCAGTTCTTC
-,-,TRBJ1-5,TRBV2,CASSDKPGGGQPQHF,TGTGCCAGCAGTGACAAACCGGGGGGTGGTCAGCCCCAGCATTTT
-,-,TRBJ1-5,TRBV7-2,CASSGSPGSNQPQHF,TGTGCCAGCAGCGGCTCTCCGGGGAGCAATCAGCCCCAGCATTTT
-,-,TRBJ2-1,TRBV14,CASSPLFSKYNEQFF,TGTGCCAGCAGCCCGCTTTTTTCGAAGTACAATGAGCAGTTCTTC
-,-,TRBJ2-7,TRBV30,CAWTKQGSEQYF,TGTGCCTGGACGAAACAGGGAAGCGAGCAGTACTTC
-,TRBD1,TRBJ1-6,TRBV9,CASSVKTGSSPLHF,TGTGCCAGCAGCGTTAAGACAGGGTCTTCACCCCTCCACTTT
-,-,TRBJ2-3,TRBV7-6,CASSSPQGFTDTQYF,TGTGCCAGCAGCTCCCCTCAGGGATTCACAGATACGCAGTATTTT
-,-,TRBJ2-4,TRBV19,CASSIGVGGGAGKNIQYF,TGTGCCAGTAGTATCGGGGTCGGAGGGGGCGCCGGCAAAAACATTCAGTACTTC
-,TRBD1,TRBJ2-2,TRBV30,CAWSVSRTGFFRELFF,TGTGCCTGGAGTGTGTCCCGGACAGGGTTTTTTAGGGAGCTGTTTTTT
-,-,TRBJ2-1,TRBV29-1,CSVERGRTYNEQFF,TGCAGCGTTGAGCGGGGAAGGACCTACAATGAGCAGTTCTTC
once,TRBD2,TRBJ2-3,TRBV10-3,CAISETSGFTDTQYF,TGTGCCATCAGTGAAACTAGCGGATTCACAGATACGCAGTATTTT
-,TRBD1,TRBJ2-1,TRBV7-3,CASSLMGQGLEQFF,TGTGCCAGCAGCTTGATGGGACAGGGCCTTGAGCAGTTCTTC
few,-,TRBJ1-6,TRBV6-1,CASSEPLLTEWNSPLHF,TGTGCCAGCAGTGAACCCCTTCTGACGGAGTGGAATTCACCCCTCCACTTT
-,TRBD1,TRBJ2-6,TRBV29-1,CSVTTRTGDNVLTF,TGCAGCGTCACTACTCGGACAGGGGATAACGTCCTGACTTTC
-,-,TRBJ2-6,TRBV30,CAWSGSSGANVLTF,TGTGCCTGGAGTGGGAGCTCTGGGGCCAACGTCCTGACTTTC
-,-,TRBJ2-1,TRBV6-1,CASSRPPRVLFF,TGTGCCAGCAGCCGGCCCCCCCGAGTCCTCTTCTTC
-,TRBD1,TRBJ1-1,TRBV25-1,CASGGQLNTEAFF,TGTGCCAGTGGGGGACAGCTGAACACTGAAGCTTTCTTT
few,-,TRBJ2-1,TRBV6-1,CASNNRERNEQFF,TGTGCCAGCAATAACAGGGAGAGGAATGAGCAGTTCTTC
-,TRBD1,TRBJ1-2,TRBV2,CASSRQGAGTGGYTF,TGTGCCAGCAGCCGTCAGGGGGCGGGTACGGGTGGCTACACCTTC
-,-,TRBJ1-4,TRBV30,CAWRRQSEKLFF,TGTGCCTGGAGGCGACAGAGTGAAAAACTGTTTTTT
few,-,TRBJ1-1,TRBV30,CAWTVNTEAFF,TGTGCCTGGACAGTGAACACTGAAGCTTTCTTT
-,-,TRBJ2-7,TRBV27,CASSLYRGGEQYF,TGTGCCAGCAGTTTATACAGGGGGGGAGAGCAGTACTTC
-,-,TRBJ2-5,TRBV5-5,CASSLAGSSQETQYF,TGTGCCAGCAGCTTGGCGGGCAGCTCACAAGAGACCCAGTACTTC
-,TRBD1,TRBJ1-1,TRBV5-8,CASSFRGTEAFF,TGTGCCAGCAGCTTCAGGGGGACTGAAGCTTTCTTT